The source of this TCR beta chain is a study of OX40 agonist ivuxolimab in advanced cancers. Study-level background: Patients were dosed with the agonistic anti-OX40 (CD134) antibody ivuxolimab. General study points: Among T cells, CD8+ cells averaged more expanded clones than CD4+ cells. At 0.1-3.0 mg/kg, partial responders had clonal expansion among the lowest observed. The antigen specificity of the peripheral T cells (those that were expanded) was not determined.

Turning to this clone: Its antigen is unidentified.

Using immunoSEQ multiplex PCR, the repertoire was profiled, and TCRdb retains in-frame clones only, with some absent. This table holds roughly 100,000 clones, 85% to 95% found once. The CDR3 contains 13 residues. The germline V and J ends were trimmed by 0 bases and 2 bases, with 5 bases remaining between them. Germline loops: CDR1 SGDLS, CDR2 YYNGEE. The clonotype was recovered from an adult with an advanced solid tumor such as melanoma, head and neck, liver or kidney cancer. This rearrangement joins TRBV9 to TRBJ1-2; D unresolved. The input for sequencing was CD4+ or CD8+ T cells sorted from blood, taken in a trial of the OX40 agonist ivuxolimab. The CDR3 loop is CASSVARNYGYTF. CDR3 DNA sequence: TGTGCCAGCAGCGTAGCACGGAACTATGGCTACACCTTC.